This T cell receptor (beta chain) is drawn from a study of T cells in Graves' hyperthyroidism and ophthalmopathy. From RNA transcripts, TCR beta CDR3 regions were amplified. During a first-round RT-PCR of the TCR CDR3, the HTBI primer set was used. In TCRdb, the multiplex PCR reads were re-called with MiXCR into one record per CDR3 protein. Of hundreds of thousands of distinct CDR3 sequences listed, 40% to 55% are singletons. Trimming cost V 7 bases and J 11 bases, with 20 bases left between them. The germline CDR1 and CDR2 sequences are SGHVS and FQNEAQ. The CDR3 sequence is 14 residues long. This sequence joins TRBV7-8 and TRBJ2-2, with a tentative D call TRBD2 (7 bases). Material: peripheral blood or thyroid tissue (not recorded which). The receptor's source is a young woman with Graves' hyperthyroidism. CDR3 bases: TGTGCCAGCACCCATGCCGGGGGGCCGGGCGAGCTGTTTTTT. Encoded protein: CASTHAGGPGELFF.